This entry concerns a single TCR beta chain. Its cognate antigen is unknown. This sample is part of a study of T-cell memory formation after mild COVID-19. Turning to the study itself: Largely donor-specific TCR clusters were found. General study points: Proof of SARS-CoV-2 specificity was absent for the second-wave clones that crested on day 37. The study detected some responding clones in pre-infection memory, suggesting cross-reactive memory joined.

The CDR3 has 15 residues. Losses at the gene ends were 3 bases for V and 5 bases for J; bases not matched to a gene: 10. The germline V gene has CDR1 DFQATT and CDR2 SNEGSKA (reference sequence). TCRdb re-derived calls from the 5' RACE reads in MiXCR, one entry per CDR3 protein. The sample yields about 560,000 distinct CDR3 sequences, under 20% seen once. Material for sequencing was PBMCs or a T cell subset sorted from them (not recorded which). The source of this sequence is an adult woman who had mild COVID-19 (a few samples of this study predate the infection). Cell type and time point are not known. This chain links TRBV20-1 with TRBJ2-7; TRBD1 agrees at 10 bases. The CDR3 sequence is CSARGLDRGLDEQYF. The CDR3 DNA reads TGCAGTGCTAGGGGTCTTGACAGGGGGCTCGACGAGCAGTACTTC.